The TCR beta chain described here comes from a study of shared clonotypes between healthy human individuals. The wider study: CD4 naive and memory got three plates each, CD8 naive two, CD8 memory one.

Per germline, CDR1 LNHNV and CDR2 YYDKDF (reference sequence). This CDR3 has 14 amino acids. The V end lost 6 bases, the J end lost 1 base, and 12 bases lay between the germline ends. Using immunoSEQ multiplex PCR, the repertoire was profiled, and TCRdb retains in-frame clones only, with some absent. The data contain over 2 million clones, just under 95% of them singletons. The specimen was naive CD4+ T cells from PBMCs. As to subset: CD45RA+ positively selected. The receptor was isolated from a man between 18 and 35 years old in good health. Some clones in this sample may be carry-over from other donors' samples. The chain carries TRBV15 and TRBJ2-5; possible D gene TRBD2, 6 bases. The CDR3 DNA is TGTGCCACCAGGGACGGGACTCTCCAAGAGACCCAGTACTTC. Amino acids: CATRDGTLQETQYF. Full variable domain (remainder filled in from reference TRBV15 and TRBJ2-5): DAMVIQNPRYQVTQFGKPVTLSCSQTLNHNVMYWYQQKSSQAPKLLFHYYDKDFNNEADTPDNFQSRRPNTSFCFLDIRSPGLGDTAMYLCATRDGTLQETQYFGPGTRLLVL.